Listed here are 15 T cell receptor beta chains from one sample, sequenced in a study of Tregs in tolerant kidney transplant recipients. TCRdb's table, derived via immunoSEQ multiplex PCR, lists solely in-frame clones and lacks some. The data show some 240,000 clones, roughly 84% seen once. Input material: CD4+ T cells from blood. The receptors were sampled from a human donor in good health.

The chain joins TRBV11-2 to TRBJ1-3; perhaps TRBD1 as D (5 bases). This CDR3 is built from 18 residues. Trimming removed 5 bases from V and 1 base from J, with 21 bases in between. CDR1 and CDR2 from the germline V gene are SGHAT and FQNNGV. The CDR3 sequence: CASSRGTAILSSGNTIYF. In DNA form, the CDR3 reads TGTGCCAGCAGCCGGGGGACTGCTATTCTAAGTTCTGGAAACACCATATATTTT.

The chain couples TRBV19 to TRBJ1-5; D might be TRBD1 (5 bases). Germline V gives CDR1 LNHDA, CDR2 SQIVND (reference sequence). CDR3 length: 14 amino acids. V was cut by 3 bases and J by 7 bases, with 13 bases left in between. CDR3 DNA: TGTGCCAGTAGTATCGGGGCGATGGGGCAGCCCCAGCATTTT. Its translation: CASSIGAMGQPQHF.

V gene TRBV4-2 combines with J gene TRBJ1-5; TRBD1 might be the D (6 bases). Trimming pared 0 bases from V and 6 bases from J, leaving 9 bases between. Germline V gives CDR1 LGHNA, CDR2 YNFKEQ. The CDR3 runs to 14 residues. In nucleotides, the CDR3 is TGTGCCAGCAGCCAAGAACAGGGATCTCAGCCCCAGCATTTT. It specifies CASSQEQGSQPQHF.

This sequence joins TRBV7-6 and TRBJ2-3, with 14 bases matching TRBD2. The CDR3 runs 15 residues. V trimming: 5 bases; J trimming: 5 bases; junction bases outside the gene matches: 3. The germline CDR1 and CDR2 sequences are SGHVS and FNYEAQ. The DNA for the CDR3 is TGTGCCAGCAGCCGACTAGCGGGAGGGGTAGATACGCAGTATTTT. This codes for CASSRLAGGVDTQYF.

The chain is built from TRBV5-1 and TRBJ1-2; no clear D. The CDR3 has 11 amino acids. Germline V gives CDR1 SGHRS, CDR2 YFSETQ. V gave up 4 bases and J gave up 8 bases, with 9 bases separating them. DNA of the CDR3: TGCGCCAGCAGCACCTCCATCGGCTACACCTTC. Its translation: CASSTSIGYTF.

The DNA of the CDR3 is TGCGCCAGCAGCAACGAACCGGGACCTTTCTACGAGCAGTACTTC. It is translated as CASSNEPGPFYEQYF. V is TRBV5-1 and J is TRBJ2-7; D may match TRBD1 or TRBD2 (5 bases each). Germline V gene sequence: CDR1 SGHRS, CDR2 YFSETQ. The CDR3 totals 15 residues. Trimming removed 4 bases at V and 3 bases at J, with 17 bases between. The full variable domain, its missing parts supplied by reference TRBV5-1 and TRBJ2-7, is KAGVTQTPRYLIKTRGQQVTLSCSPISGHRSVSWYQQTPGQGLQFLFEYFSETQRNKGNFPGRFSGRQFSNSRSEMNVSTLELGDSALYLCASSNEPGPFYEQYFGPGTRLTVT.

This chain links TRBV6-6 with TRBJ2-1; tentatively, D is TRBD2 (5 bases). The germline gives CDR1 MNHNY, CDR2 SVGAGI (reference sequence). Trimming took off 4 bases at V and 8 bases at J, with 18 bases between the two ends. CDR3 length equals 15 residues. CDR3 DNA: TGTGCCAGCAGTTCACCGGGGAACTACTGGGATGAGCAGTTCTTC. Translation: CASSSPGNYWDEQFF.

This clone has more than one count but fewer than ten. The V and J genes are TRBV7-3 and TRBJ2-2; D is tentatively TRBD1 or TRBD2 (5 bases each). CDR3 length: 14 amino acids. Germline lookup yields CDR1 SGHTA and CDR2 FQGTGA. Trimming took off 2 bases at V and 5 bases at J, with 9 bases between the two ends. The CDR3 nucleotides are TGTGCCAGCAGCTTAGACTGGGGGACCGGGGAGCTGTTTTTT. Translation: CASSLDWGTGELFF.

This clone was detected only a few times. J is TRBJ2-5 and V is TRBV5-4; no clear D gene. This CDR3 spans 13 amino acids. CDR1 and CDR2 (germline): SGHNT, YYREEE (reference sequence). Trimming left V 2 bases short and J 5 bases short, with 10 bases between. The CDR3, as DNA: TGTGCCAGCAGCTTTGCCGGGCGGGAGACCCAGTACTTC. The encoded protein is CASSFAGRETQYF.

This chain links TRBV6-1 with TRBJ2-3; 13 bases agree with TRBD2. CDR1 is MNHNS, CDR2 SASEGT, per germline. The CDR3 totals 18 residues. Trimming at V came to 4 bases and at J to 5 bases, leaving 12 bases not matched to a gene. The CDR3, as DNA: TGTGCCAGCAGTGTAGGACTAGCGGGAGTCGAGGTAGAAGATACGCAGTATTTT. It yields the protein CASSVGLAGVEVEDTQYF.

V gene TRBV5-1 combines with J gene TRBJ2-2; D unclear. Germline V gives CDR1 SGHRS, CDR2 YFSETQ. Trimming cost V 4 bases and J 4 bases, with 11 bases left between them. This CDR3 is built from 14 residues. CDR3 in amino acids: CASSPPSGTGELFF. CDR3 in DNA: TGCGCCAGCAGCCCACCGTCGGGCACCGGGGAGCTGTTTTTT.

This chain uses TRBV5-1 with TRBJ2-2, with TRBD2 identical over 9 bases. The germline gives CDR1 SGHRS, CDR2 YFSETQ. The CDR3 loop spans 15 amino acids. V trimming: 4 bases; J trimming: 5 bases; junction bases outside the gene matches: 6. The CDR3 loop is CASSALSGGTGELFF. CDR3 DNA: TGCGCCAGCAGCGCCCTTAGCGGGGGTACCGGGGAGCTGTTTTTT.

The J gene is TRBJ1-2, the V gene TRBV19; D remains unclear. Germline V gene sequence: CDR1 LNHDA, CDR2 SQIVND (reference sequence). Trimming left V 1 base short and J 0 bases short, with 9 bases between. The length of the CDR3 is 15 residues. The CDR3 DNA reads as TGTGCCAGTAGTATAGTCAACAGAGCTAACTATGGCTACACCTTC. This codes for CASSIVNRANYGYTF. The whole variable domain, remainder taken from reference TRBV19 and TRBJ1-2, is DGGITQSPKYLFRKEGQNVTLSCEQNLNHDAMYWYRQDPGQGLRLIYYSQIVNDFQKGDIAEGYSVSREKKESFPLTVTSAQKNPTAFYLCASSIVNRANYGYTFGSGTRLTVV.

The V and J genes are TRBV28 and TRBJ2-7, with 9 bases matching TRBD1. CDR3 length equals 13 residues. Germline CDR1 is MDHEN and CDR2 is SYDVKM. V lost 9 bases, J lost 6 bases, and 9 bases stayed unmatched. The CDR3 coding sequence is TGTGCCAGTTCAACAGGGGGCTGGGGCGAGCAGTACTTC. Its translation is CASSTGGWGEQYF. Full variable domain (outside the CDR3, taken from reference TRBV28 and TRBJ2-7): DVKVTQSSRYLVKRTGEKVFLECVQDMDHENMFWYRQDPGLGLRLIYFSYDVKMKEKGDIPEGYSVSREKKERFSLILESASTNQTSMYLCASSTGGWGEQYFGPGTRLTVT.

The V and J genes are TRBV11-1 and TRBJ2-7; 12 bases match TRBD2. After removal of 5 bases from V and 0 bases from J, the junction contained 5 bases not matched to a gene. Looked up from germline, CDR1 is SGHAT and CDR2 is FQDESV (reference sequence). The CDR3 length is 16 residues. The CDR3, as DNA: TGTGCCAGCAGCATGACTAGCGGGGGAAGCTCCTACGAGCAGTACTTC. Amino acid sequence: CASSMTSGGSSYEQYF. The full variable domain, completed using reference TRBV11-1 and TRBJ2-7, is EAEVAQSPRYKITEKSQAVAFWCDPISGHATLYWYRQILGQGPELLVQFQDESVVDDSQLPKDRFSAERLKGVDSTLKIQPAELGDSAMYLCASSMTSGGSSYEQYFGPGTRLTVT.